This T cell receptor beta chain was documented in a study of T cell responses to AZD1222 COVID-19 vaccine. Sequenced by immunoSEQ multiplex PCR; TCRdb stores in-frame clones only, minus some. The sample has 130,000 or so clones, about 90% seen once. Study-wide results and caveats: Sampling captured repertoires only after the peak T cell response. Mapped onto spike, vaccine-associated CD4 TCRs spanned it and were dominant at 160-218 and 743-854.

To note about this clone: Its matching antigen is unknown.

The CDR3 consists of 12 residues. V gave up 6 bases and J gave up 4 bases, with 10 bases separating them. The chain has TRBV12-3 or TRBV12-4 and TRBJ2-7; tentatively, D is TRBD1 (6 bases). The specimen comprised peripheral blood, sampled 28 days after the second dose of the MenACWY control vaccine. The source of this sequence is an adult who received the MenACWY meningococcal vaccine as a control. CDR3 sequence reads: CASRPDSYEQYF. In DNA, the CDR3 is TGTGCCAGCAGGCCGGACAGTTACGAGCAGTACTTC.